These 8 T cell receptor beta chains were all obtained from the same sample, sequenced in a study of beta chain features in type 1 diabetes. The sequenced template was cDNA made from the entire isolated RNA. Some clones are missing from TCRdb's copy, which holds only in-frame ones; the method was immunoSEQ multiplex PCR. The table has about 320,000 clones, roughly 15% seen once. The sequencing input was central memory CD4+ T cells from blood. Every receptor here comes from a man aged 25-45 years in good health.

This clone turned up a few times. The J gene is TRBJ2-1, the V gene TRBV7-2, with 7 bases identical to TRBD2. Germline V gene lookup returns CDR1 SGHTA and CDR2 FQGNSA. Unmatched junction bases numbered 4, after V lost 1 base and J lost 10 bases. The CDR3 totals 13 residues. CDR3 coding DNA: TGTGCCAGCAGCTTAGGTCCAGCGGGGGAGCAGTTCTTC. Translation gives CASSLGPAGEQFF.

CDR3 sequence reads: CSVDEGYSTDTQYF. CDR3 DNA sequence: TGCAGCGTTGATGAGGGTTATAGCACAGATACGCAGTATTTT. The chain carries TRBV29-1 and TRBJ2-3; D perhaps matches TRBD2 (5 bases). Germline V gene data show CDR1 as SQVTM and CDR2 as ANQGSEA. The CDR3 is 14 amino acids. The ends were cut back, 3 bases at V and 0 bases at J, with 10 bases in the middle.

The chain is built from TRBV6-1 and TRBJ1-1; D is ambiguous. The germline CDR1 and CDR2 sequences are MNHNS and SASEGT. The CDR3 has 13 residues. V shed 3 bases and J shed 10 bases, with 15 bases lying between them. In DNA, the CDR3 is TGTGCCAGCAGTGAGGGCGGCCCTCTGCGAGCTTTCTTT. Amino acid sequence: CASSEGGPLRAFF.

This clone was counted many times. The CDR3 loop reads CASRMEGRGAFF. In DNA, the CDR3 is TGTGCCAGTAGAATGGAAGGGAGAGGAGCTTTCTTT. V and J are TRBV19 and TRBJ1-1; D is undetermined. V shed 6 bases and J shed 10 bases, with 15 bases lying between them. The CDR3 loop spans 12 amino acids. The germline gives CDR1 LNHDA, CDR2 SQIVND (reference sequence).

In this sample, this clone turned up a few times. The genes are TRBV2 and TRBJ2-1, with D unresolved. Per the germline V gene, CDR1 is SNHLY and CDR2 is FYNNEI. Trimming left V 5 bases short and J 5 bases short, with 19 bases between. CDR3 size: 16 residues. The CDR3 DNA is TGTGCCAGCAGTCTGAAACTCCTCTACGAAGACAATGAGCAGTTCTTC. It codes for CASSLKLLYEDNEQFF.

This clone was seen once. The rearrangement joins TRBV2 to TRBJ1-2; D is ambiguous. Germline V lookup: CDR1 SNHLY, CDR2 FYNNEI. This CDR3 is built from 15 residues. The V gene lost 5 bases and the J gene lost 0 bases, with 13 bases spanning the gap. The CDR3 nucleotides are TGTGCCAGCAGTATTGGTAGGCCAGCTAACTATGGCTACACCTTC. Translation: CASSIGRPANYGYTF.

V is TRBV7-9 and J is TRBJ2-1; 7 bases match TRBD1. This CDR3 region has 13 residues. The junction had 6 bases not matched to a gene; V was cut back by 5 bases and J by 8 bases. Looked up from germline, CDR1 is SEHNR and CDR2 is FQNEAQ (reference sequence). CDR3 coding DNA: TGTGCCAGCAGCCTGGATACAGGGGATGAGCAGTTCTTC. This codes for CASSLDTGDEQFF.

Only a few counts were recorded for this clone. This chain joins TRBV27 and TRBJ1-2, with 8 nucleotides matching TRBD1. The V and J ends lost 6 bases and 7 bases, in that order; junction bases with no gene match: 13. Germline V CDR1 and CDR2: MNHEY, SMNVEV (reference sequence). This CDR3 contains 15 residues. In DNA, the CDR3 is TGTGCCAGCAGCCCCCTTTCAGGGGGCGTTTCTGGCTACACCTTC. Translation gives CASSPLSGGVSGYTF.